This TCR beta chain was observed in a study of T-cell memory formation after mild COVID-19. Overall study findings and caveats: Later expanders leaned toward CD4+, whereas clones contracting from day 15 to 85 were balanced CD4/CD8. Of the contracting clones, CD4+ ones lay mainly in CM and EM, and CD8+ ones in EMRA. Some clones that responded were present in memory (sampled pre-infection), which suggests cross-reactive memory joined. For second-wave clones that peaked at day 37, SARS-CoV-2 specificity went unverified.

TCRdb recomputed calls from the 5' RACE reads with MiXCR, one row per CDR3 protein. The top ten hold about 22% of the sample, which has 350,000 to 400,000 distinct CDR3 sequences, about 15% seen once. The germline V gene encodes CDR1 SEHNR and CDR2 FQNEAQ (reference sequence). The V end was cut by 1 base, the J end by 8 bases, with 9 bases between. The CDR3 loop spans 13 amino acids. This clonotype has a handful of counts. What it binds is unknown. The sample taken for sequencing was PBMCs or a T cell subset sorted from them (not recorded which). This chain joins TRBV7-9 and TRBJ2-1; D ambiguous. This receptor was obtained from a man in his late teens or twenties who had mild COVID-19 (a few samples of this study predate the infection). Cell type and time point are not known. The CDR3 nucleotides read TGTGCCAGCAGCTTAGAAGCCGTCGATGAGCAGTTCTTC. Translated: CASSLEAVDEQFF.